This T cell receptor (beta chain) comes out of a study of T cell responses to AZD1222 COVID-19 vaccine. General observations from the study: Breadth and depth of Spike-specific TCRs rose after two AZD1222 doses. Baseline seropositives among AZD1222 recipients totaled only 5 to 7. Clonal diversity may have been underestimated, and the donors were mostly white British, with more females than males.

Worth noting for this clone: The antigen remains undetermined.

This table comes from immunoSEQ multiplex PCR, and its TCRdb copy is limited to in-frame clones, with some not included. In the table there are tens of thousands of clones, 90% to 95% of which are singletons. Second-dose timings of about 4 or about 12 weeks were pooled. Germline V gene sequence: CDR1 SGHTA, CDR2 FQGNSA. CDR3 length: 15 amino acids. V shed 1 base and J 4 bases; nucleotides not matched to a gene: 7. The chain joins TRBV7-2 to TRBJ2-7, with 7 bases matching TRBD2. The sequence derives from an adult who received the AZD1222 COVID-19 vaccine. The source was peripheral blood, collected 28 days after the second AZD1222 dose. As DNA, the CDR3 is TGTGCCAGCAGCTTAGTGGGAGGGGCCCATTACGAGCAGTACTTC. It specifies CASSLVGGAHYEQYF.